The rows below give T cell receptor beta chains drawn from one sample of a study of human T cells and chemical hapten exposure. TCRdb re-called the RACE reads through MiXCR, storing one row per CDR3 protein. The table records just over 350,000 distinct CDR3 sequences, over 6% of them present only once. Sequences were derived from whole blood, sampled in connection with sensitization to the hapten diphenylcyclopropenone (DPC). The receptors were gathered from a woman aged 18-29 years with alopecia areata. Some clones in this sample may be carry-over from other donors' samples. CDR3s include the opening cysteine and the closing phenylalanine or tryptophan. A D gene is named only where the DNA matches it firmly. A clone size is listed for some rows: how often the clone was seen (once, few, many), or a class if it is expanded.

clone size	V gene	D gene	J gene	CDR3 length	CDR3 protein	CDR3 DNA
-	TRBV27	-	TRBJ2-3	12	CASGQETDTQYF	TGTGCCAGCGGGCAGGAGACAGATACGCAGTATTTT
few	TRBV28	-	TRBJ1-3	15	CASSLQAATGNTIYF	TGTGCCAGCAGTTTACAGGCGGCGACGGGAAACACCATATATTTT
-	TRBV20-1	TRBD2	TRBJ2-3	14	CSARLAGNTDTQYF	TGCAGTGCTAGACTAGCGGGGAACACAGATACGCAGTATTTT
many	TRBV9	-	TRBJ1-5	14	CASSVGGFREPQHF	TGTGCCAGCAGCGTAGGAGGGTTTAGGGAGCCCCAGCATTTT
many	TRBV4-2	TRBD1	TRBJ2-3	17	CASSLNAGTGGADTQYF	TGTGCCAGCAGCCTAAACGCCGGGACAGGAGGGGCAGATACGCAGTATTTT
few	TRBV7-2	TRBD1	TRBJ1-6	15	CASSTQTGVDSPLHF	TGTGCCAGCAGCACCCAAACAGGGGTGGATTCACCCCTCCACTTT
many	TRBV21-1	-	TRBJ2-3	14	CASSKVDRGDTQYF	TGTGCCAGCAGCAAAGTTGACAGGGGAGATACGCAGTATTTT
many	TRBV9	-	TRBJ1-2	15	CASSPLMTANYGYTF	TGTGCCAGCAGCCCATTAATGACGGCTAACTATGGCTACACCTTC
many	TRBV4-2	TRBD1	TRBJ1-2	15	CASSQETGGSYGYTF	TGTGCCAGCAGCCAAGAGACAGGGGGATCCTATGGCTACACCTTC
many	TRBV4-3	TRBD2	TRBJ2-1	16	CASSQEYASGSNEQFF	TGCGCCAGCAGCCAAGAGTACGCTAGCGGGAGCAATGAGCAGTTCTTC
few	TRBV6-5	TRBD1	TRBJ1-3	17	CASSYSSRGRPGNTIYF	TGTGCCAGCAGTTACTCTTCCAGGGGGCGACCTGGAAACACCATATATTTT
-	TRBV5-6	-	TRBJ1-1	12	CASSLFRDEAFF	TGTGCCAGCAGCTTGTTCCGGGATGAAGCTTTCTTT
-	TRBV18	-	TRBJ2-1	16	CASSPTGMKPYNEQFF	TGTGCCAGCTCACCAACAGGCATGAAGCCCTACAATGAGCAGTTCTTC
few	TRBV7-9	-	TRBJ2-3	14	CASSLDGGADTQYF	TGTGCCAGCAGCTTAGACGGGGGAGCAGATACGCAGTATTTT
-	TRBV20-1	TRBD1	TRBJ2-1	14	CSAREGRGLDEQFF	TGCAGTGCTAGAGAGGGCAGGGGGCTGGATGAGCAGTTCTTC
few	TRBV6-6	-	TRBJ1-1	13	CASSYSSYTEAFF	TGTGCCAGCAGTTACTCGTCATACACTGAAGCTTTCTTT
many	TRBV9	-	TRBJ1-5	16	CASSIRDGLGVQPQHF	TGTGCCAGCAGCATCCGTGATGGGCTGGGGGTACAGCCCCAGCATTTT
few	TRBV4-3	TRBD2	TRBJ2-4	15	CASSQVAGDGDIQYF	TGCGCCAGCAGCCAAGTGGCGGGGGATGGGGACATTCAGTACTTC
few	TRBV5-1	TRBD1	TRBJ1-6	15	CASSSRQGASSPLHF	TGCGCCAGCAGCTCACGACAGGGGGCCAGTTCACCCCTCCACTTT
-	TRBV6-5	TRBD1	TRBJ2-3	17	CASSGTVSAVSTDTQYF	TGTGCCAGCAGTGGGACAGTCTCCGCCGTTAGCACAGATACGCAGTATTTT
many	TRBV27	-	TRBJ2-1	13	CASSLRPAGSQFF	TGTGCCAGCAGTTTACGGCCGGCGGGAAGTCAGTTCTTC
-	TRBV6-2/TRBV6-3	-	TRBJ1-1	18	CASSFPRPAGGRGPEAFF	TGTGCCAGCAGTTTCCCCCGCCCGGCAGGAGGTCGTGGCCCTGAAGCTTTCTTT
few	TRBV7-2	-	TRBJ1-6	17	CASSLGGQSTAHSPLHF	TGTGCCAGCAGCTTAGGAGGTCAGTCCACAGCCCATTCACCCCTCCACTTT
many	TRBV28	-	TRBJ1-2	15	CASSSGIVTLYGYTF	TGTGCCAGCAGTTCAGGGATAGTAACATTATATGGCTACACCTTC
few	TRBV6-5	-	TRBJ1-5	17	CASSRDRESYSNQPQHF	TGTGCCAGCAGCCGAGACAGAGAATCGTATAGCAATCAGCCCCAGCATTTT
few	TRBV9	-	TRBJ2-6	15	CASSVRGLGANVLTF	TGTGCCAGCAGCGTAAGAGGACTTGGGGCCAACGTCCTGACTTTC
many	TRBV7-9	-	TRBJ1-5	13	CASSFMGNQPQHF	TGTGCCAGCAGCTTTATGGGCAATCAGCCCCAGCATTTT
few	TRBV18	-	TRBJ2-7	12	CASSPSRDEQYF	TGTGCCAGCTCACCAAGCAGGGACGAGCAGTACTTC
-	TRBV21-1	-	TRBJ2-4	20	CASSKVQWFMSALAKNIQYF	TGTGCCAGCAGCAAAGTCCAATGGTTTATGTCCGCTCTAGCCAAAAACATTCAGTACTTC
many	TRBV7-9	-	TRBJ1-2	17	CASTPPGTALSNYGYTF	TGTGCCAGCACTCCACCAGGGACTGCACTTTCTAACTATGGCTACACCTTC
-	TRBV6-5	-	TRBJ1-2	12	CASRITGKGYTF	TGTGCCAGCAGAATTACAGGGAAGGGCTACACCTTC
-	TRBV20-1	TRBD2	TRBJ2-7	14	CSAPQVAGGYEQYF	TGCAGTGCCCCCCAAGTAGCGGGGGGTTACGAGCAGTACTTC
many	TRBV27	TRBD2	TRBJ2-1	14	CASNPASGGAGQFF	TGTGCCAGCAATCCGGCTAGCGGGGGGGCCGGGCAGTTCTTC
many	TRBV4-2	-	TRBJ1-3	16	CASSQIGQTTGNTIYF	TGTGCCAGCAGCCAGATCGGACAGACTACTGGAAACACCATATATTTT
many	TRBV5-5	TRBD1	TRBJ2-7	13	CASSFRGRFEQYF	TGTGCCAGCAGCTTCAGGGGGCGCTTCGAGCAGTACTTC
many	TRBV20-1	-	TRBJ1-6	15	CSALGGRGYNSPLHF	TGCAGTGCCCTGGGCGGTCGGGGGTACAATTCACCCCTCCACTTT
few	TRBV20-1	-	TRBJ2-1	15	CSAQETGSSYNEQFF	TGCAGTGCTCAAGAGACAGGCAGCTCCTACAATGAGCAGTTCTTC
-	TRBV20-1	-	TRBJ2-3	17	CSGDRFYSGEVSDTQYF	TGCAGTGGGGACAGGTTCTATAGCGGGGAGGTCTCAGATACGCAGTATTTT
few	TRBV12-3/TRBV12-4	-	TRBJ2-7	13	CASGSAPTYEQYF	TGTGCCAGTGGCTCAGCGCCGACCTACGAGCAGTACTTC
few	TRBV29-1	TRBD1	TRBJ1-4	16	CSVGETGGARGEKLFF	TGCAGCGTTGGGGAGACAGGGGGCGCCAGGGGTGAAAAACTGTTTTTT
-	TRBV6-2/TRBV6-3	-	TRBJ1-2	16	CASSYSGRASNYGYTF	TGTGCCAGCAGTTACTCCGGCAGGGCTTCTAACTATGGCTACACCTTC
many	TRBV28	-	TRBJ2-1	12	CASSSGLNEQFF	TGTGCCAGCAGTTCAGGGCTAAATGAGCAGTTCTTC
many	TRBV29-1	TRBD1	TRBJ1-1	13	CSVEDRGRAEAFF	TGCAGCGTTGAAGACAGGGGGCGAGCTGAAGCTTTCTTT
many	TRBV7-2	-	TRBJ1-6	18	CASSSPWPVGTNNSPLHF	TGTGCCAGCAGCTCACCCTGGCCTGTCGGGACAAATAATTCACCCCTCCACTTT
many	TRBV6-2/TRBV6-3	-	TRBJ2-1	13	CASSWTLRYEQFF	TGTGCCAGCAGCTGGACCCTAAGGTATGAGCAGTTCTTC